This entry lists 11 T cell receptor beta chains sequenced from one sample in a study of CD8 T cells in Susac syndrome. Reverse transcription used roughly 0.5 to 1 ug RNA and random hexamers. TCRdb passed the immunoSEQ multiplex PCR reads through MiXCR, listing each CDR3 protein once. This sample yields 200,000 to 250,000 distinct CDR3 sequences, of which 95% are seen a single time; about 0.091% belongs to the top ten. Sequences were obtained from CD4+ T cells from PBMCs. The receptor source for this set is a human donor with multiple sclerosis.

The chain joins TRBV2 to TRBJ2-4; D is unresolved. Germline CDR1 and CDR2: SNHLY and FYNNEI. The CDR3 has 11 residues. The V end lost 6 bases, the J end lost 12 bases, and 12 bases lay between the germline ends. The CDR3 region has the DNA TGTGCCAGCAGAACTACAGCGACTCAGTACTTC. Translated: CASRTTATQYF. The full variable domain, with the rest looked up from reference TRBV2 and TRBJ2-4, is EPEVTQTPSHQVTQMGQEVILRCVPISNHLYFYWYRQILGQKVEFLVSFYNNEISEKSEIFDDQFSVERPDGSNFTLKIRSTKLEDSAMYFCASRTTATQYFGAGTRLSVL.

The CDR3 DNA reads TGCAGTGGGGCGCACAACCTACCTCACTACGAGCAGTACTTC. This translates into CSGAHNLPHYEQYF. The V and J genes are TRBV20-1 and TRBJ2-7; no firm D call. CDR1 is DFQATT, CDR2 SNEGSKA, per germline (reference sequence). Trimming removed 7 bases at V and 3 bases at J, with 19 bases between. The CDR3 is 14 amino acids.

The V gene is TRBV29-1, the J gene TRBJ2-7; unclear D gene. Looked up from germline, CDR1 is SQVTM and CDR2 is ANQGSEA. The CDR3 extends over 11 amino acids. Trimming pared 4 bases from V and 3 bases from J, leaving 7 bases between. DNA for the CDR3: TGCAGCGTTGGTTGGGGCTACGAGCAGTACTTC. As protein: CSVGWGYEQYF.

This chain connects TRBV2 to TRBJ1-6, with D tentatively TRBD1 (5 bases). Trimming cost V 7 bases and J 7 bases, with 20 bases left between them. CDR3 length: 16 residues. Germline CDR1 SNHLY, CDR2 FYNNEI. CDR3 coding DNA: TGTGCCAGCACCGGAGAGGGTTGGACAAAAAATTCACCCCTCCACTTT. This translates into CASTGEGWTKNSPLHF.

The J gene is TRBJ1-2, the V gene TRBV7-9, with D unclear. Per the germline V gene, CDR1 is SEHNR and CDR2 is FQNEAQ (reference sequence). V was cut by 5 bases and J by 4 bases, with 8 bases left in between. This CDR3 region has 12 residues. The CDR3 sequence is CASSGVLYGYTF. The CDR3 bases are TGTGCCAGCAGCGGCGTCCTCTATGGCTACACCTTC.

The CDR3 DNA sequence: TGCAGCGCCGGGACAGCCTATGGCTACACCTTC. As protein: CSAGTAYGYTF. The chain employs TRBV29-1 and TRBJ1-2, with TRBD1 matching over 7 bases. The CDR3 sequence is 11 residues long. CDR1 is SQVTM, CDR2 ANQGSEA, per germline. J gave up 4 bases and V 7 bases, and 3 bases lay outside the gene matches.

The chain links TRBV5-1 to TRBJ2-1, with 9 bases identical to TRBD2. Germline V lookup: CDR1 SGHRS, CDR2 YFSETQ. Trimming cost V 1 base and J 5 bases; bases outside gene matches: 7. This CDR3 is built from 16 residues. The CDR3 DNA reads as TGCGCCAGCAGCTTGCCCAGCGGGGGGATCAACAATGAGCAGTTCTTC. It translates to CASSLPSGGINNEQFF.

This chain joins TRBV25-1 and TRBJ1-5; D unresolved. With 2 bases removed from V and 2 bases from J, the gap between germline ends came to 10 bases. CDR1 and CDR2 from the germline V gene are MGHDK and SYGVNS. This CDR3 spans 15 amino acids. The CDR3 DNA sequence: TGTGCCAGCAGTGAAAAGGGTGCGGGCAATCAGCCCCAGCATTTT. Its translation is CASSEKGAGNQPQHF.

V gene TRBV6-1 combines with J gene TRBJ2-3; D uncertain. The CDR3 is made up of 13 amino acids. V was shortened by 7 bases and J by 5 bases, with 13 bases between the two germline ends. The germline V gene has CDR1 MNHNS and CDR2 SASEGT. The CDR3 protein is CASKGPAKDTQYF. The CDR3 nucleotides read TGTGCCAGCAAAGGTCCCGCGAAAGATACGCAGTATTTT.

The CDR3 region is CASSFNSNTGELFF. DNA of the CDR3: TGTGCCAGCAGTTTCAATTCGAACACCGGGGAGCTGTTTTTT. The chain links TRBV12-3 or TRBV12-4 to TRBJ2-2; D gene unclear. V was shortened by 3 bases and J by 0 bases, with 5 bases between the two germline ends. The CDR3 consists of 14 residues.

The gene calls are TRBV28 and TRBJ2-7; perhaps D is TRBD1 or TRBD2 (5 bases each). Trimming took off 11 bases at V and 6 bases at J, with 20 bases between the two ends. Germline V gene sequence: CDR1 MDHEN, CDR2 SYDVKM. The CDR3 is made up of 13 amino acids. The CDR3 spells CALQEGPRGEQYF. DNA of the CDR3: TGTGCCTTACAGGAAGGGCCTCGGGGCGAGCAGTACTTC.